The 16 T cell receptor beta chains in this list originate from one sample, sequenced in a study of T cell responses to AZD1222 COVID-19 vaccine (dated by TCRdb to the early 2020s). In the paper's terms, the time point label means: baseline before first vaccination. Libraries were constructed by the immunoSEQ multiplex PCR assay. As stored in TCRdb, this immuneACCESS dataset retains in-frame rearrangements with V and J assigned. A fraction of the clones does not appear; measured against another copy, unresolved V genes explain less than half of the discrepancy, and the remainder lacks a known reason. In all, the sample holds roughly 150,000 clones, and more than 90% of those were seen once. About 1.6% of the sample belongs to the ten largest clones. The source was peripheral blood, collected on day 0 of AZD1222 vaccination. All receptors derive from an adult in good health.

As DNA, the CDR3 is TGTGCCAGCAGCTCCAGGAGCGGGGGGCTCTCCTACGAGCAGTACTTC. Translating it yields CASSSRSGGLSYEQYF. The chain couples TRBV11-2 to TRBJ2-7, with TRBD2 matching 9 bases. The CDR3 totals 16 residues. V dropped 4 bases and J dropped 0; count of bases not matched to a gene: 7. The germline gives CDR1 SGHAT, CDR2 FQNNGV.

A word on this clone: At one end, the junction sequence differs from germline, possibly due to a read error. This chain connects TRBV9 to TRBJ2-1; 8 bases match TRBD2. The CDR3 covers 16 residues. Germline CDR1 and CDR2: SGDLS and YYNGEE. CDR3 bases: TGTGCCAGCAGCGTCTTAGGGACTAGTCTATACAGTGAGCAGTTCTTC. Residues: CASSVLGTSLYSEQFF.

V usage is TRBV2 and J usage is TRBJ2-3; TRBD2 agrees at 7 bases. V lost 4 bases, J lost 5 bases, and 15 bases stayed unmatched. The CDR3 is 17 amino acids. CDR1 is SNHLY and CDR2 is FYNNEI in the germline V gene. In DNA, the CDR3 is TGTGCCAGCAGTGCCTTATTTACTCCGGGAGGTTTAGATACGCAGTATTTT. This encodes CASSALFTPGGLDTQYF.

This rearrangement joins TRBV6-5 to TRBJ1-2; 7 positions match TRBD1. Germline CDR1 reads MNHEY; CDR2 reads SVGAGI. CDR3 length equals 13 residues. Trimming removed 6 bases from V and 5 bases from J; junction bases left unmatched: 6. The CDR3 region has the DNA TGTGCCAGCAGACCAGACAGGGAATATGGCTACACCTTC. Translating it yields CASRPDREYGYTF.

This clone has a single count. V and J are TRBV6-5 and TRBJ1-6, with no clear D. Between the trimmed V and J ends, which lost 5 bases and 0 bases, there was a span of 8 bases. The CDR3 has 15 amino acids. Per the germline V gene, CDR1 is MNHEY and CDR2 is SVGAGI. CDR3 nucleotide sequence: TGTGCCAGCAGTCTTACTAGCTCCTATAATTCACCCCTCCACTTT. This gives the protein CASSLTSSYNSPLHF.

The chain is built from TRBV7-3 and TRBJ2-1; D is undetermined. Germline V gene data show CDR1 as SGHTA and CDR2 as FQGTGA. Trimming pared 5 bases from V and 8 bases from J, leaving 19 bases between. CDR3 size: 15 residues. CDR3 loop: CASSQNPGPVDEQFF. The CDR3 bases are TGTGCCAGCAGCCAGAACCCAGGACCGGTGGATGAGCAGTTCTTC. Filled out from reference TRBV7-3 and TRBJ2-1, the complete variable domain reads GAGVSQTPSNKVTEKGKYVELRCDPISGHTALYWYRQSLGQGPEFLIYFQGTGAADDSGLPNDRFFAVRPEGSVSTLKIQRTERGDSAVYLCASSQNPGPVDEQFFGPGTRLTVL.

The rearrangement joins TRBV7-9 to TRBJ1-2; perhaps TRBD1 as D (6 bases). CDR3 length: 14 residues. V lost 5 bases and J 8 bases, leaving 18 bases between the germline ends. Germline V gives CDR1 SEHNR, CDR2 FQNEAQ (reference sequence). The CDR3 region is CASSPRQAQGGYTF. The DNA for the CDR3 is TGTGCCAGCAGCCCCAGACAGGCCCAAGGAGGCTACACCTTC. Together with reference TRBV7-9 and TRBJ1-2, the CDR3 gives the full variable domain: DTGVSQNPRHKITKRGQNVTFRCDPISEHNRLYWYRQTLGQGPEFLTYFQNEAQLEKSRLLSDRFSAERPKGSFSTLEIQRTEQGDSAMYLCASSPRQAQGGYTFGSGTRLTVV.

The genes are TRBV7-8 and TRBJ1-2; D gene ambiguous. This CDR3 region has 13 residues. Per the germline V gene, CDR1 is SGHVS and CDR2 is FQNEAQ. The ends were cut back, 4 bases at V and 4 bases at J, with 10 bases in the middle. CDR3 residues: CASSSVPGYGYTF. CDR3 in DNA: TGTGCCAGCAGCTCCGTCCCCGGCTATGGCTACACCTTC. Based on the CDR3 plus reference TRBV7-8 and TRBJ1-2, the full variable domain is GAGVSQSPRYKVAKRGQDVALRCDPISGHVSLFWYQQALGQGPEFLTYFQNEAQLDKSGLPSDRFFAERPEGSVSTLKIQRTQQEDSAVYLCASSSVPGYGYTFGSGTRLTVV.

The rearrangement joins TRBV9 to TRBJ2-5; D unresolved. Trimming took off 0 bases at V and 2 bases at J, with 11 bases between the two ends. CDR1 and CDR2 from the germline V gene are SGDLS and YYNGEE. CDR3 length equals 15 residues. CDR3 sequence (DNA): TGTGCCAGCAGCGTAGATGTGGCCGGTCAAGAGACCCAGTACTTC. Residues: CASSVDVAGQETQYF.

This chain uses TRBV7-9 with TRBJ2-7; perhaps TRBD1 as D (6 bases). Germline V lookup: CDR1 SEHNR, CDR2 FQNEAQ (reference sequence). The CDR3 length is 14 residues. The V end lost 1 base, the J end lost 2 bases, and 9 bases lay between the germline ends. CDR3 protein: CASSLVGQPYEQYF. The CDR3, as DNA: TGTGCCAGCAGCTTAGTCGGACAGCCCTACGAGCAGTACTTC.

This chain links TRBV18 with TRBJ2-7, with D unresolved. The ends were cut back, 2 bases at V and 5 bases at J, with 16 bases in the middle. Germline V gives CDR1 KGHSH, CDR2 LQKENI. The CDR3 length is 15 residues. The CDR3 loop reads CASSPGVKGLHEQYF. For the CDR3, the DNA is TGTGCCAGCTCACCAGGTGTAAAGGGCCTTCACGAGCAGTACTTC.

The V gene is TRBV5-4, the J gene TRBJ1-3; tentative D call: TRBD1 (5 bases). V was shortened by 4 bases and J by 1 base, with 12 bases between the two germline ends. The CDR3 is made up of 15 amino acids. Germline V lookup: CDR1 SGHNT, CDR2 YYREEE (reference sequence). The CDR3 DNA reads TGTGCCAGCAGCGTTGACAGACTTTCTGGAAACACCATATATTTT. It is translated as CASSVDRLSGNTIYF.

The CDR3 reads CATSTGVGYGYTF. In nucleotides, the CDR3 is TGTGCCACCTCGACAGGGGTCGGCTATGGCTACACCTTC. The V and J genes are TRBV19 and TRBJ1-2, with TRBD1 matching over 8 bases. The CDR3 loop spans 13 amino acids. V lost 10 bases, J lost 4 bases, and 8 bases stayed unmatched. CDR1 is LNHDA, CDR2 SQIVND, per germline (reference sequence). Full variable domain (remainder filled in from reference TRBV19 and TRBJ1-2): DGGITQSPKYLFRKEGQNVTLSCEQNLNHDAMYWYRQDPGQGLRLIYYSQIVNDFQKGDIAEGYSVSREKKESFPLTVTSAQKNPTAFYLCATSTGVGYGYTFGSGTRLTVV.

CDR3 bases: TGTGCCAGTAGTATGGTGGGCTACCAAGAGCAGTACTTC. Translating gives CASSMVGYQEQYF. The chain recombines TRBV19 with TRBJ2-7; no clear D gene. The V and J ends lost 3 bases and 7 bases respectively, with 13 bases between them. This CDR3 is 13 amino acids long. Germline V gene sequence: CDR1 LNHDA, CDR2 SQIVND (reference sequence).

The chain combines TRBV5-1 with TRBJ2-5; a possible D gene is TRBD1 (6 bases). The CDR3 runs 17 residues. V gave up 3 bases and J gave up 1 base, with 19 bases separating them. The germline gives CDR1 SGHRS, CDR2 YFSETQ. CDR3 nucleotide sequence: TGCGCCAGCAGCTCCCCCCGGCTGACAGGCCGCCAAGAGACCCAGTACTTC. Translating gives CASSSPRLTGRQETQYF.

The genes are TRBV27 and TRBJ2-2; TRBD1 or TRBD2 may be the D gene (5 bases each). Trimming removed 4 bases from V and 5 bases from J, with 17 bases in between. The CDR3 runs 16 residues. Germline V CDR1 and CDR2: MNHEY, SMNVEV (reference sequence). The CDR3: CASSSPRGSGTGELFF. The CDR3 DNA sequence: TGTGCCAGCAGTTCCCCTAGGGGTTCGGGGACCGGGGAGCTGTTTTTT.